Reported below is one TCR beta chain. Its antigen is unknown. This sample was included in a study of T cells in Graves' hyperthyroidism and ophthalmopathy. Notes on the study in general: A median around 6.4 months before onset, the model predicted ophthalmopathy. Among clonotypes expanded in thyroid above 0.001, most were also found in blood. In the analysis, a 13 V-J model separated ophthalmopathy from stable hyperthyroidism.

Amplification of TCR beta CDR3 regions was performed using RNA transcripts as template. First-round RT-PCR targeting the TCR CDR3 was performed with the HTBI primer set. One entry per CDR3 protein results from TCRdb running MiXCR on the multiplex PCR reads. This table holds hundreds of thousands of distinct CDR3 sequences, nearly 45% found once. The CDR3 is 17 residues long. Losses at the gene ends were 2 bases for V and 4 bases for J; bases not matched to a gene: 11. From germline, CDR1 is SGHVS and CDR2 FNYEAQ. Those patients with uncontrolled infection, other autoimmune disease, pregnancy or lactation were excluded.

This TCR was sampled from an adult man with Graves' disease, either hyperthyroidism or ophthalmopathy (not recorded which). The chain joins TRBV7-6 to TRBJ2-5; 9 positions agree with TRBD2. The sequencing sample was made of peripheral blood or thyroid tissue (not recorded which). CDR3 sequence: CASSLQPSGVGRETQYF. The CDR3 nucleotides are TGTGCCAGCAGCTTACAGCCTAGCGGGGTGGGGCGAGAGACCCAGTACTTC.